The rows below give T cell receptor beta chains drawn from one sample of a study of beta chain features in type 1 diabetes. The table came from immunoSEQ multiplex PCR; TCRdb's copy has only in-frame clones and leaves some out. The sample holds around 600,000 clones, roughly an eighth seen once. The material sequenced was naive CD4+ T cells from blood. The receptors originated from a man aged 30 to 39 with type 1 diabetes. The CDR3 runs from the conserved cysteine through the conserved F or W. A D gene is named only where the DNA matches it firmly. The listing skips clone size in some rows; elsewhere it reads once, few, many or a size class.

CDR3 protein	CDR3 DNA	J gene	D gene	V gene	clone size
CASSSQAGMGTEAFF	TGTGCCAGCAGCTCTCAGGCAGGGATGGGGACTGAAGCTTTCTTT	TRBJ1-1	NA	TRBV7-9	few
CASSVTGYTGELFF	TGTGCCAGCAGCGTTACGGGATACACCGGGGAGCTGTTTTTT	TRBJ2-2	NA	TRBV9	few
CASRYWTARCGKLFF	TGTGCAAGTCGCTACTGGACAGCCCGTTGCGGAAAACTGTTTTTT	TRBJ1-4	NA	TRBV12-2	few
CASSESDRNSPLHF	TGCGCCAGCAGTGAGTCGGACCGTAATTCACCCCTCCACTTT	TRBJ1-6	NA	TRBV10-2	few
CASSLGAGSNEQFF	TGTGCCAGCAGCTTAGGTGCGGGGTCCAATGAGCAGTTCTTC	TRBJ2-1	NA	TRBV7-7	few
CASSTGIYEQYF	TGTGCCAGCAGTACGGGGATCTACGAGCAGTACTTC	TRBJ2-7	NA	TRBV28	NA
CASSLFGSGLGTDTQYF	TGTGCCAGCAGCTTGTTCGGGTCTGGCCTGGGCACAGATACGCAGTATTTT	TRBJ2-3	NA	TRBV5-4	NA
CATGWLGANQPQHF	TGTGCTACCGGGTGGTTGGGGGCCAATCAGCCCCAGCATTTT	TRBJ1-5	NA	TRBV7-8	few
CASSSPGGGYTF	TGTGCCAGCAGTTCCCCGGGGGGTGGCTACACCTTC	TRBJ1-2	NA	TRBV6-5	few
CASSAGQKNTEAFF	TGTGCCAGCAGCGCGGGACAGAAGAACACTGAAGCTTTCTTT	TRBJ1-1	TRBD1	TRBV9	NA
CASSPGQAGNQPQHF	TGTGCCAGCAGTCCTGGACAGGCGGGCAATCAGCCCCAGCATTTT	TRBJ1-5	TRBD1	TRBV6-5	few
CASSPTGRNQPQHF	TGTGCCAGCAGCCCGACAGGCAGGAATCAGCCCCAGCATTTT	TRBJ1-5	NA	TRBV21-1	NA
CASSLGAEQYF	TGTGCCAGCAGCTTAGGGGCCGAGCAGTACTTC	TRBJ2-7	NA	TRBV5-4	few
CASSLRGASEKLFF	TGTGCCAGCAGCTTGCGGGGGGCGAGTGAAAAACTGTTTTTT	TRBJ1-4	NA	TRBV7-2	NA
CASSYKPGHSIYGYTF	TGTGCCAGCAGTTACAAACCGGGACACTCAATCTATGGCTACACCTTC	TRBJ1-2	NA	TRBV6-5	few
CASSPGSGTRGQSYEQYF	TGTGCCAGCAGCCCCGGCTCCGGGACGCGCGGACAGTCCTACGAGCAGTACTTC	TRBJ2-7	NA	TRBV7-9	once
CASSLERAPGNTIYF	TGTGCCAGCAGCTTAGAAAGGGCGCCCGGAAACACCATATATTTT	TRBJ1-3	NA	TRBV7-9	few
CALGGSTYEQYF	TGTGCCCTGGGAGGATCTACGTACGAGCAGTACTTC	TRBJ2-7	NA	TRBV30	few
CASSPGPNTEAFF	TGTGCCAGCAGCCCGGGACCAAACACTGAAGCTTTCTTT	TRBJ1-1	NA	TRBV7-3	NA
CASSQDHRDSPLHF	TGTGCCAGCAGCCAGGATCACAGGGACTCACCCCTCCACTTT	TRBJ1-6	NA	TRBV7-9	few
CASSSGRQSSYEQYF	TGTGCCAGCAGTTCGGGCAGACAGAGCTCCTACGAGCAGTACTTC	TRBJ2-7	NA	TRBV6-5	few
CASSAVTSYEQYF	TGTGCCAGCAGCGCAGTCACCTCCTACGAGCAGTACTTC	TRBJ2-7	NA	TRBV7-2	few
CATRGRGTDEQYF	TGTGCCACCCGGGGCAGGGGGACGGACGAGCAGTACTTC	TRBJ2-7	TRBD1	TRBV19	few
CASTNSWTGSYEQYF	TGTGCCAGCACCAACTCGTGGACAGGGTCTTACGAGCAGTACTTC	TRBJ2-7	TRBD1	TRBV28	NA
CASSRVPTSGGPETQYF	TGTGCCAGCAGCCGAGTCCCCACTAGCGGGGGCCCCGAGACCCAGTACTTC	TRBJ2-5	TRBD2	TRBV14	NA
CSVDRSSTDTQYF	TGCAGCGTTGATAGATCTAGCACAGATACGCAGTATTTT	TRBJ2-3	NA	TRBV29-1	few
CASSARVGGLEQYF	TGTGCCAGCAGCGCGCGGGTCGGGGGCCTCGAGCAGTACTTC	TRBJ2-7	NA	TRBV2	few
CASSQVAQGPSRANYGYTF	TGCGCCAGCAGCCAAGTCGCGCAGGGGCCGTCCCGGGCTAACTATGGCTACACCTTC	TRBJ1-2	NA	TRBV4-3	NA
CASGTGSSLSYNEQFF	TGTGCCAGCGGCACAGGGTCCTCCCTGTCCTACAATGAGCAGTTCTTC	TRBJ2-1	NA	TRBV6-6	few
CASSVNRGDNEQFF	TGTGCCAGCAGCGTAAACAGGGGGGACAATGAGCAGTTCTTC	TRBJ2-1	TRBD1	TRBV7-2	few
CAWNPVDRGTGELFF	TGTGCCTGGAATCCCGTAGACAGGGGCACCGGGGAGCTGTTTTTT	TRBJ2-2	TRBD1	TRBV30	NA